A single sample is the source of the 7 T cell receptor beta chains below, sequenced in a study of blood T cell repertoires in COVID-19. TCRdb keeps only in-frame clones here, not all; method: immunoSEQ multiplex PCR. Altogether under 200,000 clones are present, more than 75% being singletons, with the ten largest covering approximately 6%. The sample comprised peripheral blood. The receptor set was obtained from a man aged 40-55 years with active or convalescent COVID-19.

This chain connects TRBV10-3 to TRBJ1-5, with D perhaps matching TRBD1 (5 bases). Germline V gives CDR1 ENHRY, CDR2 SYGVKD. V was trimmed by 7 bases and J by 0 bases, leaving 10 bases between them. The CDR3 covers 14 residues. The CDR3 loop is CAITRRDSNQPQHF. As DNA, the CDR3 is TGTGCCATCACCCGCAGGGATAGCAATCAGCCCCAGCATTTT.

The chain links TRBV10-3 to TRBJ2-1; 10 bases agree with TRBD2. Germline-derived CDR1 and CDR2 are ENHRY and SYGVKD. V shed 6 bases and J 2 bases; nucleotides not matched to a gene: 4. The CDR3 is 15 amino acids. CDR3 nucleotide sequence: TGTGCCATCAGATCCAGCGGGAGGGCCTACAATGAGCAGTTCTTC. This codes for CAIRSSGRAYNEQFF.

The chain is built from TRBV7-9 and TRBJ1-1; 7 bases are shared with TRBD1. Trimming at V came to 4 bases and at J to 1 base, leaving 6 bases not matched to a gene. Germline CDR1 reads SEHNR; CDR2 reads FQNEAQ (reference sequence). The CDR3 runs to 15 residues. CDR3: CASSSEGAGNTEAFF. For the CDR3, the DNA is TGTGCCAGCAGCTCTGAGGGGGCGGGGAACACTGAAGCTTTCTTT. Drawing the rest from reference TRBV7-9 and TRBJ1-1, the complete variable domain is DTGVSQNPRHKITKRGQNVTFRCDPISEHNRLYWYRQTLGQGPEFLTYFQNEAQLEKSRLLSDRFSAERPKGSFSTLEIQRTEQGDSAMYLCASSSEGAGNTEAFFGQGTRLTVV.

This rearrangement joins TRBV19 to TRBJ1-1, with 7 bases fitting TRBD1. The CDR3 has 13 residues. The germline CDR1 and CDR2 sequences are LNHDA and SQIVND (reference sequence). Trimming removed 6 bases from V and 8 bases from J; junction bases left unmatched: 9. Here the CDR3 DNA reads TGTGCCAGTAGAACAGACAGGGCGTGGGAAGCTTTCTTT. The encoded protein is CASRTDRAWEAFF.

The V call is TRBV6-6, the J call TRBJ1-5; D gene unclear. This CDR3 is built from 12 residues. Between the trimmed V and J ends, which lost 6 bases and 5 bases, there was a span of 8 bases. Germline CDR1 is MNHNY and CDR2 is SVGAGI (reference sequence). The CDR3 DNA is TGTGCCAGCAGGGCAAAAGATCAGCCCCAGCATTTT. Residues: CASRAKDQPQHF.

J is TRBJ1-4 and V is TRBV27, with D possibly TRBD1 on 6 matching bases. Trimming left V 3 bases short and J 11 bases short, with 16 bases between. This CDR3 spans 14 amino acids. Germline V gives CDR1 MNHEY, CDR2 SMNVEV (reference sequence). DNA for the CDR3: TGTGCCAGCAGTTTTTCCTCCGGACAGCCGAAACTGTTTTTT. Protein sequence: CASSFSSGQPKLFF.

The genes are TRBV19 and TRBJ2-3; a possible D gene is TRBD1 (7 bases). Trimming removed 1 base from V and 4 bases from J, with 18 bases in between. Germline loops: CDR1 LNHDA, CDR2 SQIVND (reference sequence). CDR3 length equals 17 residues. For the CDR3, the DNA is TGTGCCAGTAGTATAGCCAGGGGGACGGGGGCCGCAGATACGCAGTATTTT. This encodes CASSIARGTGAADTQYF.